This T cell receptor (beta chain) was identified during a study of blood T cell repertoires in COVID-19. In the study overall: Sites in the United States, Italy and Spain provided acute and convalescent COVID-19 samples.

Enrollment of patients from Seattle took place during active infection, with longitudinal follow-up. The V gene's germline CDR1 is LGHNA and CDR2 YNFKEQ. The CDR3 runs to 18 residues. The trim removed 0 bases at V and 5 bases at J, leaving 14 bases unmatched. The repertoire was sequenced with immunoSEQ multiplex PCR; TCRdb's copy has only in-frame clones and lacks some. The sample has roughly 68,000 clones; about 90% are singletons. J is TRBJ2-3 and V is TRBV4-2; TRBD2 aligns across 7 bases. This TCR was sampled from a woman aged 50 to 60 with COVID-19, enrolled during active disease. The sequenced material came from peripheral blood. CDR3 sequence reads: CASSQDIGAGVGGDTQYF. The DNA for the CDR3 is TGTGCCAGCAGCCAAGATATCGGGGCGGGAGTGGGTGGAGATACGCAGTATTTT.